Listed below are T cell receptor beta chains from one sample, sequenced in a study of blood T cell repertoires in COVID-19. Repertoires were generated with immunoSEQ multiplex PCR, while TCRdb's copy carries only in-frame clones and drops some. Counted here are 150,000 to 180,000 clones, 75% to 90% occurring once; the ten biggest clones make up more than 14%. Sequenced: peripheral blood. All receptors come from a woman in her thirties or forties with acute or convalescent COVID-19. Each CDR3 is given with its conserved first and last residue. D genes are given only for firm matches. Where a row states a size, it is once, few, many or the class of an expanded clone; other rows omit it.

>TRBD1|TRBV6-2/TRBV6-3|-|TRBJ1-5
CASSYFPTDRGDQPQHF
TGTGCCAGCAGTTACTTCCCTACGGACAGGGGCGATCAGCCCCAGCATTTT
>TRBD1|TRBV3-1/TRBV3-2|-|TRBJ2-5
CASSQHRDRGWTQYF
TGTGCCAGCAGCCAGCACCGGGACAGGGGGTGGACCCAGTACTTC
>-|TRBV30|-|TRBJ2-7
CAWSDTALAYEQYF
TGTGCCTGGAGTGATACCGCCTTAGCCTACGAGCAGTACTTC
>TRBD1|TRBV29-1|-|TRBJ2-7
CSVVGDRAGEQYF
TGCAGCGTTGTAGGAGACAGGGCCGGGGAGCAGTACTTC
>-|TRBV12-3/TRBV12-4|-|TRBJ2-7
CASSPKSYEQYF
TGTGCCAGCAGTCCAAAATCCTACGAGCAGTACTTC
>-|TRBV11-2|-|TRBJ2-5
CASSSQIQETQYF
TGTGCCAGCAGCTCCCAGATTCAAGAGACCCAGTACTTC
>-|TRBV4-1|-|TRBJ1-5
CASSQESNSNQPQHF
TGCGCCAGCAGCCAAGAGTCAAATAGCAATCAGCCCCAGCATTTT
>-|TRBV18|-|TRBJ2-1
CASSLQGIYNEQFF
TGTGCCAGCTCACTACAGGGTATCTACAATGAGCAGTTCTTC
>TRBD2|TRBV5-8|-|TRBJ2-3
CASSLGTSGSGTDTQYF
TGTGCCAGCAGCCTCGGGACTAGCGGGAGTGGGACAGATACGCAGTATTTT
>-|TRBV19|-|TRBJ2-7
CASSRVGGSTYEQYF
TGTGCCAGTAGTAGGGTCGGGGGATCGACCTACGAGCAGTACTTC
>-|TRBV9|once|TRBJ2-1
CANYPGTSNNEQFF
TGTGCCAACTACCCCGGGACAAGTAACAATGAGCAGTTCTTC
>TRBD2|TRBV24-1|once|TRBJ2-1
CATSEPSGSIGHEQFF
TGTGCCACCAGTGAGCCTAGCGGGAGTATCGGCCATGAGCAGTTCTTC
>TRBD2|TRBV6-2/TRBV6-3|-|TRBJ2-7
CASSPGLAGGYEQYF
TGTGCCAGCAGTCCCGGACTAGCGGGGGGGTACGAGCAGTACTTC
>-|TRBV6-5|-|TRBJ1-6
CASSYFQGVGNSPLHF
TGTGCCAGCAGTTACTTTCAAGGGGTCGGTAATTCACCCCTCCACTTT
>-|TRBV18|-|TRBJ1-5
CASSPGVSQPQHF
TGTGCCAGCTCACCAGGAGTAAGTCAGCCCCAGCATTTT
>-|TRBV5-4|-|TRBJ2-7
CASSLWPGFAEQYF
TGTGCCAGCAGCTTGTGGCCGGGGTTCGCCGAGCAGTACTTC
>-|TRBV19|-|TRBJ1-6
CASSMGLSNSPLHF
TGTGCCAGTAGTATGGGGCTCTCGAATTCACCCCTCCACTTT
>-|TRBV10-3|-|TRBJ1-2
CATLGGMDGYTF
TGTGCCACGTTAGGGGGAATGGATGGCTACACCTTC
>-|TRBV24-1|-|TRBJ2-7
CATRKLRIPYEQYF
TGTGCCACCAGGAAGCTCAGGATTCCCTACGAGCAGTACTTC
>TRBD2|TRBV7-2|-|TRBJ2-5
CASSLRDYQYQETQYF
TGTGCCAGCAGCTTAAGGGACTATCAGTACCAAGAGACCCAGTACTTC
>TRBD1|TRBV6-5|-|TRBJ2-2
CATGQLNTGELFF
TGTGCCACGGGACAGTTGAACACCGGGGAGCTGTTTTTT
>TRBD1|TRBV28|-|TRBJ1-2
CAADRGGYGYTF
TGTGCCGCGGACAGGGGGGGCTATGGCTACACCTTC
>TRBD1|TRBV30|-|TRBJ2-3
CAWTKTGASTDTQYF
TGTGCCTGGACCAAGACAGGGGCTAGCACAGATACGCAGTATTTT
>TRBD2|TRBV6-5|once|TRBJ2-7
CASRASGWQQYF
TGTGCCAGCCGGGCTAGCGGGTGGCAGCAGTACTTC
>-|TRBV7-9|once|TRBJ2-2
CASSRWRDHKNTGELFF
TGTGCCAGCAGCCGGTGGCGGGACCACAAGAACACCGGGGAGCTGTTTTTT
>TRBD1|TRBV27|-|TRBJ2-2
CASKLSGTGATGELFF
TGTGCCAGCAAACTATCCGGGACAGGGGCTACCGGGGAGCTGTTTTTT
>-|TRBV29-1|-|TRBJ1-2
CRPGFYYGYTF
TGCAGACCAGGGTTTTACTATGGCTACACCTTC
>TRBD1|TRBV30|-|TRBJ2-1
CAWSGRQGLDNEQFF
TGTGCCTGGAGTGGGAGACAGGGCCTAGACAATGAGCAGTTCTTC